The 22 T cell receptor beta chains given below trace back to one sample, sequenced in a study of neurological immune-mediated disorders. MiXCR, applied by TCRdb to the 5' RACE reads, yields one record per CDR3 protein. The profile shows approximately 90,000 distinct CDR3 sequences, roughly 3.5% of them singletons. Sequencing input: PBMCs. Receptor source: a woman under 30 with multiple sclerosis.

This clonotype was observed many times. The V and J genes are TRBV20-1 and TRBJ1-5; tentative D call: TRBD1 (5 bases). This CDR3 contains 18 residues. Trimming shortened V by 2 bases and J by 0 bases, and 20 bases separated the two germline ends. Germline loops: CDR1 DFQATT, CDR2 SNEGSKA (reference sequence). CDR3 amino acids: CSARRQSEGPYSNQPQHF. The CDR3 nucleotides are TGCAGTGCTAGAAGACAGTCGGAGGGGCCTTATAGCAATCAGCCCCAGCATTTT.

This clonotype came up many times. This chain uses TRBV5-1 with TRBJ1-2; TRBD1 matches 7 bases. Losses at the gene ends were 4 bases for V and 6 bases for J; bases not matched to a gene: 6. Germline CDR1 is SGHRS and CDR2 is YFSETQ. The CDR3 sequence is 13 residues long. The CDR3 sequence: CASSLQDRDGYTF. The CDR3 nucleotides are TGCGCCAGCAGCCTACAAGACAGGGATGGCTACACCTTC.

The rearrangement joins TRBV29-1 to TRBJ1-1, with D perhaps matching TRBD1 (5 bases). V was clipped by 7 bases and J by 3 bases, with 21 bases between them. CDR3 length: 15 amino acids. Germline loops: CDR1 SQVTM, CDR2 ANQGSEA. The DNA for the CDR3 is TGCAGCGCCGGGCCTATCATAAAGGGGTACACTGAAGCTTTCTTT. Protein sequence: CSAGPIIKGYTEAFF.

In this sample, this clonotype turned up many times. The J gene is TRBJ2-1, the V gene TRBV5-5, with a weak D call TRBD1 (6 bases). CDR1 and CDR2 from the germline V gene are SGHKS and YYEKEE (reference sequence). The ends were cut back, 2 bases at V and 4 bases at J, with 13 bases in the middle. This CDR3 spans 15 amino acids. Here the CDR3 reads CASSFDGQSYNEQFF. The CDR3 DNA follows: TGTGCCAGCAGCTTCGACGGACAGTCATACAATGAGCAGTTCTTC.

This clonotype was found many times. J is TRBJ2-7 and V is TRBV19; the match to TRBD2 covers 12 bases. This CDR3 region has 14 residues. The trim removed 7 bases at V and 5 bases at J, leaving 6 bases unmatched. Germline CDR1 and CDR2: LNHDA and SQIVND (reference sequence). CDR3: CASIPSGRADEQYF. Written as DNA, the CDR3 is TGTGCCAGTATCCCTAGCGGGAGGGCCGACGAGCAGTACTTC.

This clonotype appeared many times. The chain employs TRBV6-4 and TRBJ1-2, with a weak D call TRBD1 (6 bases). V was trimmed by 0 bases and J by 0 bases, leaving 14 bases between them. The CDR3 contains 17 residues. Germline V gives CDR1 MRHNA, CDR2 SNTAGT. CDR3 loop: CASSDSRRTASNYGYTF. The CDR3 DNA sequence: TGTGCCAGCAGTGACTCGAGACGGACAGCGTCTAACTATGGCTACACCTTC.

In this sample, this clonotype turned up many times. The rearrangement uses TRBV29-1 and TRBJ2-1; TRBD2 matches at 14 bases. After removal of 1 base from V and 9 bases from J, the junction contained 5 bases not matched to a gene. This CDR3 comprises 15 residues. CDR1 is SQVTM, CDR2 ANQGSEA, per germline. The CDR3 protein is CSVEVGTSGGTEQFF. The DNA for the CDR3 is TGCAGCGTTGAAGTGGGGACTAGCGGGGGCACTGAGCAGTTCTTC.

This clonotype has ten or more counts. CDR3 protein: CASSYGQTGELFF. The CDR3 DNA reads as TGTGCCAGCAGTTACGGACAGACCGGGGAGCTGTTTTTT. This chain uses TRBV6-5 with TRBJ2-2, with a weak D call TRBD1 (6 bases). Trimming pared 2 bases from V and 5 bases from J, leaving 6 bases between. Germline V gives CDR1 MNHEY, CDR2 SVGAGI. The length of the CDR3 is 13 residues.

V and J are TRBV6-5 and TRBJ1-5; the match to TRBD1 covers 8 bases. This CDR3 region has 16 residues. Germline CDR1 and CDR2: MNHEY and SVGAGI. V was clipped by 0 bases and J by 6 bases; unmatched bases: 7. CDR3: CASSYSFQGAGQPQHF. The CDR3 DNA reads TGTGCCAGCAGTTACTCCTTTCAGGGGGCGGGTCAGCCCCAGCATTTT.

This clonotype was observed at least ten times. As DNA, the CDR3 is TGCGCCAGCAGCCTACTACTAGAAGAGACCCAGTACTTC. It encodes CASSLLLEETQYF. The chain is built from TRBV4-3 and TRBJ2-5, with a weak D call TRBD2 (5 bases). The CDR3 runs 13 residues. Trimming pared 4 bases from V and 3 bases from J, leaving 9 bases between. Germline V gene data show CDR1 as LGHNA and CDR2 as YSLEER.

This clonotype was detected many times. The chain combines TRBV6-2 or TRBV6-3 with TRBJ2-1; 12 bases agree with TRBD2. In germline, CDR1 is MNHEY, CDR2 SVGEGT. The CDR3 totals 19 residues. V was pared by 0 bases and J by 8 bases, with 14 bases of the junction left unmatched. The CDR3 loop is CASSYSGASGRAVIDEQFF. The CDR3 DNA reads TGTGCCAGCAGTTACTCAGGGGCTAGCGGGAGGGCGGTAATCGATGAGCAGTTCTTC.

This clonotype was counted many times. J is TRBJ2-3 and V is TRBV6-4, with a possible D match to TRBD1 (5 bases). Trimming left V 0 bases short and J 0 bases short, with 7 bases between. The CDR3 is 15 residues long. Germline assignment: CDR1 MRHNA and CDR2 SNTAGT. As DNA, the CDR3 is TGTGCCAGCAGTGACTCAAGGGGTAGCACAGATACGCAGTATTTT. Encoded protein: CASSDSRGSTDTQYF.

There are a few counts of this clonotype. It may be a read error: a sequence one base away is much more abundant. The V gene is TRBV5-1, the J gene TRBJ2-7; 11 bases line up with TRBD2. Germline-derived CDR1 and CDR2 are SGHRS and YFSETQ. Losses at the gene ends were 4 bases for V and 3 bases for J; bases not matched to a gene: 3. The CDR3 contains 14 residues. CDR3 sequence: CASSHGTSGYEQYF. CDR3 DNA: TGCGCCAGCAGCCACGGGACTAGCGGCTACGAGCAGTACTTC.

This clonotype was detected many times. This sequence joins TRBV6-1 and TRBJ1-5; D gene ambiguous. This CDR3 has 13 amino acids. Germline V lookup: CDR1 MNHNS, CDR2 SASEGT. Deletions cut 2 bases from V and 6 bases from J, with 8 bases between. The CDR3 here is CASSEQGIQPQHF. For the CDR3, the DNA is TGTGCCAGCAGTGAACAAGGGATTCAGCCCCAGCATTTT.

In its sample, this clonotype was seen many times. This rearrangement joins TRBV27 to TRBJ2-1; perhaps TRBD2 as D (6 bases). The germline gives CDR1 MNHEY, CDR2 SMNVEV (reference sequence). V lost 2 bases and J lost 15, with 14 bases in between. The CDR3 consists of 12 residues. CDR3: CASSLAGRGLFF. The CDR3 DNA is TGTGCCAGCAGTTTAGCCGGGCGGGGATTGTTCTTC.

In its sample, this clonotype was seen many times. The chain links TRBV20-1 to TRBJ1-2; D is perhaps TRBD1 (5 bases). Trimming removed 3 bases from V and 6 bases from J, with 8 bases in between. In germline, CDR1 is DFQATT, CDR2 SNEGSKA (reference sequence). The CDR3 extends over 11 amino acids. The CDR3: CSASRGDGYTF. In DNA, the CDR3 is TGCAGTGCTAGTAGGGGCGATGGCTACACCTTC.

Ten or more counts support this clonotype. This chain joins TRBV20-1 and TRBJ1-5, with 8 bases aligning to TRBD1. The CDR3 totals 13 residues. V lost 6 bases and J lost 3; bases outside the gene matches: 4. CDR1 is DFQATT, CDR2 SNEGSKA, per germline (reference sequence). In DNA form, the CDR3 reads TGCAGTGCACCACAGGGGGACAATCAGCCCCAGCATTTT. Translating gives CSAPQGDNQPQHF.

There are many counts of this clonotype. The chain links TRBV20-1 to TRBJ2-7; 9 bases agree with TRBD1. With V trimmed by 3 bases and J by 5 bases, 8 bases remained unmatched. Per the germline V gene, CDR1 is DFQATT and CDR2 is SNEGSKA (reference sequence). The CDR3 totals 14 residues. Here the CDR3 reads CSARPGQGLHEQYF. In nucleotides, the CDR3 is TGCAGTGCTAGGCCGGGACAGGGTCTCCACGAGCAGTACTTC.

This clonotype was observed at least ten times. The chain employs TRBV5-1 and TRBJ2-7; the match to TRBD1 covers 9 bases. CDR3 length equals 14 residues. The germline CDR1 and CDR2 sequences are SGHRS and YFSETQ. The V and J ends lost 4 bases and 6 bases, in that order; junction bases with no gene match: 8. CDR3 loop: CASSPRDRDGEQYF. The CDR3 bases are TGCGCCAGCAGCCCCCGGGACAGGGATGGCGAGCAGTACTTC.

This clonotype has ten or more counts. The chain couples TRBV5-1 to TRBJ2-5; 11 positions agree with TRBD1. Germline loops: CDR1 SGHRS, CDR2 YFSETQ. Trimming cost V 3 bases and J 4 bases; bases outside gene matches: 8. The CDR3 is 16 residues long. In nucleotides, the CDR3 is TGCGCCAGCAGCTCGACCGGGACAGGGGGTAGAGAGACCCAGTACTTC. It yields the protein CASSSTGTGGRETQYF.

At least ten counts were recorded for this clonotype. The chain carries TRBV5-6 and TRBJ2-2; D not certain. The V gene's germline CDR1 is SGHDT and CDR2 YYEEEE. CDR3 length: 15 amino acids. The germline V and J ends were trimmed by 5 bases and 3 bases, with 14 bases remaining between them. The CDR3 loop is CASRARRQDTGELFF. The DNA for the CDR3 is TGTGCCAGCAGGGCCCGGAGACAAGACACCGGGGAGCTGTTTTTT.

This clonotype was picked up many times. This rearrangement joins TRBV27 to TRBJ2-7; TRBD1 agrees at 9 bases. This CDR3 has 14 residues. Trimming took 6 bases from V and 0 from J; bases not matched to a gene: 3. Per germline, CDR1 MNHEY and CDR2 SMNVEV (reference sequence). The DNA of the CDR3 is TGTGCCAGCAGCGGGACAGGGTTCTCCTACGAGCAGTACTTC. Its protein product is CASSGTGFSYEQYF.